This T cell receptor beta chain was identified during a study of T cell responses to AZD1222 COVID-19 vaccine. Concerning this clone itself: The antigen is not known.

General study points: Among the donors, most were white British and more were female, and clonal diversity was possibly underestimated. Once two AZD1222 doses were given, Spike-specific TCR breadth and depth went up. At baseline, just 5 or 6 AZD1222 recipients tested seropositive.

Produced via immunoSEQ multiplex PCR; TCRdb's table is partial and in-frame only. The top ten hold 1.5% to 2% of the sample, which has some 180,000 clones, roughly 92% seen once. The germline gives CDR1 SEHNR, CDR2 FQNEAQ (reference sequence). This CDR3 has 14 amino acids. Trimming took 3 bases from V and 4 from J, leaving 12 bases between them. This chain joins TRBV7-9 and TRBJ2-5; D is perhaps TRBD2 (6 bases). The TCR comes from an adult who received the AZD1222 COVID-19 vaccine. Sequenced material: peripheral blood, taken 28 days after the second AZD1222 dose. CDR3 region: CASSFAQEGETQYF. The CDR3 region has the DNA TGTGCCAGCAGCTTTGCGCAGGAGGGAGAGACCCAGTACTTC.